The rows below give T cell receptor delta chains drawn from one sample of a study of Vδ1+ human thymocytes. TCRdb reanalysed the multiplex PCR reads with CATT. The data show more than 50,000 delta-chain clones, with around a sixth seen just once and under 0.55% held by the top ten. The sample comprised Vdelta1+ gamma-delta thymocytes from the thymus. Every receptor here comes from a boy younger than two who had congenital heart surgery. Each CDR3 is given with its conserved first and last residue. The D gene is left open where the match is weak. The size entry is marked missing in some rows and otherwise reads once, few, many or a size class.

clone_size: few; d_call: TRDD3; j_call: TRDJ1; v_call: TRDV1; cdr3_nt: TGTGCTCTTGGGACGGCCCTCCTACTACAGTGGGGGATACCCCCCGGTAAACTCATCTTT; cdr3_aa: CALGTALLLQWGIPPGKLIF
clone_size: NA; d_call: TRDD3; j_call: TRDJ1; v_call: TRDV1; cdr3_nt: TGTGCTCTTGGGGGATTTCCTACTTCTGGGGGATCAGGCAAACTCATCTTT; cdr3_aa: CALGGFPTSGGSGKLIF
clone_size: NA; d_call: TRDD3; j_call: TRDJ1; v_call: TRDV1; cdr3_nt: TGTGCTCTTGGGGATCGGGGGCGGCCCCAGAGATGGGGGATACGGACCGATAAACTCATCTTT; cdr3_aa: CALGDRGRPQRWGIRTDKLIF
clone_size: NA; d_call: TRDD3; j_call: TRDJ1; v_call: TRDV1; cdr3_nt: TGTGCTCTTGGGGAACAAGCTGGGGGATATGGGAGCGATAAACTCATCTTT; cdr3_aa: CALGEQAGGYGSDKLIF
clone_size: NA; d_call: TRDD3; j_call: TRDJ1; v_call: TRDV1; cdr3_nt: TGTGCTCTTGGGGACTCCTTCCTACAGGGGCTGGGGGATACTTTCACCGATAAACTCATCTTT; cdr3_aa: CALGDSFLQGLGDTFTDKLIF
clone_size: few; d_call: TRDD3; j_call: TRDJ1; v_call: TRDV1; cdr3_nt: TGTGCTCTTGGGGCTCGTATCCTTCCCCTGGGGGATACCGATAAACTCATCTTT; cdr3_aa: CALGARILPLGDTDKLIF
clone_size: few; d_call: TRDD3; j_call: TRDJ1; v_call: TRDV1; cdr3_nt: TGTGCTCTTGGGGAACTATCCCTGGCCGTACTGGGGGATACCGCCACCGATAAACTCATCTTT; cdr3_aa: CALGELSLAVLGDTATDKLIF
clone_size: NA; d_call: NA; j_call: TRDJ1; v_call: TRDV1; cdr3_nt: TGTGCTCTTGGGGAACCGACTATTGCCCCAGTACTGGACGATAAACTCATCTTT; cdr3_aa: CALGEPTIAPVLDDKLIF
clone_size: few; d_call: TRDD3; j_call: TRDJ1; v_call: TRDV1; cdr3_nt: TGTGCTCTTGGGGGAGACCTTCCTATTTCTCTGGGGGATAAGCGGAAACTCATCTTT; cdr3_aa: CALGGDLPISLGDKRKLIF
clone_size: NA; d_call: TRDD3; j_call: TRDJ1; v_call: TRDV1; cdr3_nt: TGTGCTCTTGCCGCCTGGGGGATAGAGTACACCGATAAACTCATCTTT; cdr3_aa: CALAAWGIEYTDKLIF
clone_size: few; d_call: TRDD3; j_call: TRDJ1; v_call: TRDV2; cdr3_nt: TGTGCCTGTGACGCCTTACTGGGGGATAAAATGGACGATAAACTTATCTTT; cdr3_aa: CACDALLGDKMDDKLIF
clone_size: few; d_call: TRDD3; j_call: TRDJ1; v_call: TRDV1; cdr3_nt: TGTGCTCTTGGGGAAGGGCCTGGGGGGATACTGGCCGATAAACTCATCTTT; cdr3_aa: CALGEGPGGILADKLIF
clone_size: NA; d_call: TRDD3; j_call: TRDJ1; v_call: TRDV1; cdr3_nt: TGTGCTCTTGGGGAGGAACGAGGTACTGGGGGACACACCGATAAACTCATCTTT; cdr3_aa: CALGEERGTGGHTDKLIF
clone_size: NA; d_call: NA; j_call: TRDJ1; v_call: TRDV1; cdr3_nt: TGTGCTCTTGGGGAACTAAGCCTACCCCTTACTGGGCTCGACACCGATAAACTCATCTTT; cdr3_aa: CALGELSLPLTGLDTDKLIF
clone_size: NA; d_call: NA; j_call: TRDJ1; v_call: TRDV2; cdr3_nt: TGTGCCTGTGACACAAAACCCCAGGGGCTCATCTTT; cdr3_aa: CACDTKPQGLIF
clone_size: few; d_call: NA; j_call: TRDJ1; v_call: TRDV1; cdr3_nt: TGTGCTCTTGGGGAACTAGTCTATCGGTACTCTGACAACATTGGGGTCGCCTTTCTCACCGATAAACTCATCTTT; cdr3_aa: CALGELVYRYSDNIGVAFLTDKLIF
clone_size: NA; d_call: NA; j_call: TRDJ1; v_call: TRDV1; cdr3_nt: TGTGCTCTTGGGTCCCCTGACCGGGATTCTGTCACCGATAAACTCATCTTT; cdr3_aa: CALGSPDRDSVTDKLIF
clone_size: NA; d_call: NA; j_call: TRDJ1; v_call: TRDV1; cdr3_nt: TGTGCTCTTGGGGAGATCACTCCTTGGGGTACCCGGGGGGCGTGTGATAAACTCATCTTT; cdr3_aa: CALGEITPWGTRGACDKLIF
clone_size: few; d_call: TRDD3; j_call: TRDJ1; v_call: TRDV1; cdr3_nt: TGTGCTCTTGGGGAAGACTGGGGGATACGCAGGTACACCGATAAACTCATCTTT; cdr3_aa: CALGEDWGIRRYTDKLIF
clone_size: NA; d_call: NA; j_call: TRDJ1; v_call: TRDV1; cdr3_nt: TGTGCTCTTGGGGAACTCAACCATTTGTACACCGATAAACTCATCTTT; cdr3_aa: CALGELNHLYTDKLIF
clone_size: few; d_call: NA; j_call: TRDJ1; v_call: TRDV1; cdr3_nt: TGTGCTCTTGGGCTTCCGTCAGGCTACACCGATAAACTCATCTTT; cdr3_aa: CALGLPSGYTDKLIF
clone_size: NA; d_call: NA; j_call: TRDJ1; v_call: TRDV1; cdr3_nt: TGTGCTCTTGGGGAACGTATCCTACGGGGTTACACCGATAAACTCATCTTT; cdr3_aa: CALGERILRGYTDKLIF
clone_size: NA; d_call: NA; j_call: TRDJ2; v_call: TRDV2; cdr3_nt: TGTGCCTGTGGTGGTTCAAGCCGATTGACAGCACAACTCTTCTTT; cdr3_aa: CACGGSSRLTAQLFF
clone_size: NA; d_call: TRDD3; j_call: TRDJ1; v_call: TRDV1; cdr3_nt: TGTGCTCTTGGGGACCCCTACGCTGGGTCCTACGGGGGGGGATACGGGTCCGACTACACCGATAAACTCATCTTT; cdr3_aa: CALGDPYAGSYGGGYGSDYTDKLIF
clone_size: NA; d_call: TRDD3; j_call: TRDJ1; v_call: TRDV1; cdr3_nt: TGTGCTCTTGGGGAATCCAGGGGTACTGGGGGATACTGCACCGATAAACTCATCTTT; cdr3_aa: CALGESRGTGGYCTDKLIF
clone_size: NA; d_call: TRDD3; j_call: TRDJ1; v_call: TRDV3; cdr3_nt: TGTGCCTTACCTTCCCGTAACAGTACTGGGGGATGGGGAAAGTACACCGATAAACTCATCTTT; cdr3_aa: CALPSRNSTGGWGKYTDKLIF
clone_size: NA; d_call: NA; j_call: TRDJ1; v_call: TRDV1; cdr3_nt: TGTGCTCTTGGGTTCCCGACCTTCCACGATACGGACAATAAACTCATCTTT; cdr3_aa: CALGFPTFHDTDNKLIF
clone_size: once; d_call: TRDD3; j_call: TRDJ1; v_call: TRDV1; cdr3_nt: TGTGCTCTTGGGGGAATAAGGGACCATGTACTGGGGGATCATGGACTCATCTTT; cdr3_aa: CALGGIRDHVLGDHGLIF
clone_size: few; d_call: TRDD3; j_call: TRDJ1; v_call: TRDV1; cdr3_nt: TGTGCTCTTGGAGAAGGTACACGTTACTACCATGGGGGATACAAGTACACCGATAAACTCATCTTT; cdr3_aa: CALGEGTRYYHGGYKYTDKLIF
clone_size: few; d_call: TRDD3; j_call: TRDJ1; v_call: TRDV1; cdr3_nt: TGTGCTCTTGGGGAATTTCGGGGGGGATACCCGTACACCGATAAACTCATCTTT; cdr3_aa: CALGEFRGGYPYTDKLIF
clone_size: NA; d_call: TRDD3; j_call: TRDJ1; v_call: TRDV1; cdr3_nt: TGTGCTCTTGGGGAACTAAGCCCACTCTGGGGGATCCTACGGGGACTCATCTTT; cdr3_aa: CALGELSPLWGILRGLIF
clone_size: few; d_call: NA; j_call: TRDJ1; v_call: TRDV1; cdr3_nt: TGTGCTCTTGGGAACCTCATAGGACTAAGGTGGGGAAGGCCGTACACCGATAAACTCATCTTT; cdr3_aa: CALGNLIGLRWGRPYTDKLIF
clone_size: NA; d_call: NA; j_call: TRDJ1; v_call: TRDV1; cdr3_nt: TGTGCTCTTGGGCATCGATCACAGGACGGGGGGAACATGTACACCGATAAACTCATCTTT; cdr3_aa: CALGHRSQDGGNMYTDKLIF
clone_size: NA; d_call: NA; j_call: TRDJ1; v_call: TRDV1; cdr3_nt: TGTGCTCTTGGGACCTATCCCCGCCATGCTGATGGCCCCGATAAACTCATCTTT; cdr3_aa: CALGTYPRHADGPDKLIF
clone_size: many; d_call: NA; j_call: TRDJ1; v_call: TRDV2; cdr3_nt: TGTGCCTGTGACGTTCCTGGGGAGTACACCGATAAACTCATCTTT; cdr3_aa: CACDVPGEYTDKLIF
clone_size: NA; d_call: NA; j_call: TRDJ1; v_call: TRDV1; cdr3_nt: TGTGCTCTTGGGGACCTATTACTGGAGACCGATAAACTCATCTTT; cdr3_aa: CALGDLLLETDKLIF
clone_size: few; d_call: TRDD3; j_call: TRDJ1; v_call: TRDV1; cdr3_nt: TGTGCTCTTGGGGTCCGCCCACTTCTTAGTATCGGGGGATACGGCACCGATAAACTCATCTTT; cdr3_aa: CALGVRPLLSIGGYGTDKLIF
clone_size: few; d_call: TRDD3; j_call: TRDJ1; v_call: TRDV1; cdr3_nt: TGTGCTCTTGGGGAACGGCTGGGGGCCCTGGGGACCGATAAACTCATCTTT; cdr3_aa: CALGERLGALGTDKLIF
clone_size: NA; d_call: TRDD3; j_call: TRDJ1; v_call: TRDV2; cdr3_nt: TGTGCCTGTGGGACTGGGGGATATCCGGGGGTTTTAGCCGATAAACTCATCTTT; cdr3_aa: CACGTGGYPGVLADKLIF
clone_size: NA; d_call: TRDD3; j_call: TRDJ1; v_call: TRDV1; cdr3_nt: TGTGCTCTTGGGGAACTGGGGATACTGGGGATCATTCCCCTACCACCCGATAAACTCATCTTT; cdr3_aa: CALGELGILGIIPLPPDKLIF
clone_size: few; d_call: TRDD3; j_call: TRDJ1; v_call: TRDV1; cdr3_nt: TGTGCTCTTGGGGACCCCACGTATTTGGGGGATACTACCGATAAACTCATCTTT; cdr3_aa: CALGDPTYLGDTTDKLIF
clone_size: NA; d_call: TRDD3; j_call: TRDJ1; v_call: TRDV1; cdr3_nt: TGTGCTCTTGGGGAATTCCCTACTGGAAGGAGATGGGGGATACGATCCCCGGGACGTAAACTCATCTTT; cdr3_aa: CALGEFPTGRRWGIRSPGRKLIF
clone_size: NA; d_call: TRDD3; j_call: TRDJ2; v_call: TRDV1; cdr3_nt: TGTGCTCTTGGGGAACTCCGTGGTACTGGGGAGGAACAACTCTTCTTT; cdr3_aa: CALGELRGTGEEQLFF
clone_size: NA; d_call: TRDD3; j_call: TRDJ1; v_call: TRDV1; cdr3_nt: TGTGCTCTTGGGGATCGGAATTCCTACTCTTCCAGTACTGGGGGATACACCGATAAACTCATCTTT; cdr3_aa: CALGDRNSYSSSTGGYTDKLIF
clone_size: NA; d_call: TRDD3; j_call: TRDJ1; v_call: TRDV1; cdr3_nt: TGTGCTCTTGGGGAACTTGTTCCTACGGGATACTGGGGGACCTACACCGATAAACTCATCTTT; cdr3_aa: CALGELVPTGYWGTYTDKLIF
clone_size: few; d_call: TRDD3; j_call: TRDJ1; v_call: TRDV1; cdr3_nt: TGTGCTCTTGGGGAAATACTCCTTCCTACTGGGGGATACGCCGATAAACTCATCTTT; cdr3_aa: CALGEILLPTGGYADKLIF
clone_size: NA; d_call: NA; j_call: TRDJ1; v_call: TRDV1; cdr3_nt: TGTGCTCTTGGGGAACTAACGTCCTATTGGTGGGGGCCCCAGTACACCGATAAACTCATCTTT; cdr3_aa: CALGELTSYWWGPQYTDKLIF
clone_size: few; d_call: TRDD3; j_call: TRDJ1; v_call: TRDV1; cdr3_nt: TGTGCTCTTGGGGAACTAGTCTACGCACGGGCCCCCTACGTACTGGGGGATAATGTGAGAGGCACCGATAAACTCATCTTT; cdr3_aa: CALGELVYARAPYVLGDNVRGTDKLIF
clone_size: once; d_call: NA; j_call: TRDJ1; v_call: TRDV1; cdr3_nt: TGTGCTCTTGGGGAAGTAGGGCTTGGAGGATTGTACACCGATAAACTCATCTTT; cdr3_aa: CALGEVGLGGLYTDKLIF
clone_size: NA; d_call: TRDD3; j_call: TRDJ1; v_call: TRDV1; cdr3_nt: TGTGCTCTTGGGGAACTTCGAGACGAGCTCTGTGTCTGGGGGTCCCCGCCAGATAAACTCATCTTT; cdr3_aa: CALGELRDELCVWGSPPDKLIF
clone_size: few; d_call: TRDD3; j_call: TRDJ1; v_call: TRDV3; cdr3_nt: TGTGCCCCCAACCCCCACATCCGTCGGTACTGGGGGACCTCGGATAGGAAACTCACCTTT; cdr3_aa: CAPNPHIRRYWGTSDRKLTF
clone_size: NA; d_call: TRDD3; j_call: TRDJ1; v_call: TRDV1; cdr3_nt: TGTGCTCTTGGGGAACTTAGGGGATACGCATACACCGATAAACTCATCTTT; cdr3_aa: CALGELRGYAYTDKLIF
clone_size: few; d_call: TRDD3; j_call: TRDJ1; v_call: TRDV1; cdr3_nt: TGTGCTCTTGGGGAAATCTCTACTGGGGGATGGACCGATAAACTCATCTTT; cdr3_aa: CALGEISTGGWTDKLIF
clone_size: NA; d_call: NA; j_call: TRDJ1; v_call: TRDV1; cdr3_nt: TGTGCTCTTGGGGAACTAGGCTGGAAACTCATCTTT; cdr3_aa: CALGELGWKLIF
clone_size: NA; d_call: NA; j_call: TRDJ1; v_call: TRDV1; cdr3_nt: TGTGCTCTTGGGGAATTTAGGTCTCTACGTTCCGGGGGCTTCGATAAACTCATCTTT; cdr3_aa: CALGEFRSLRSGGFDKLIF
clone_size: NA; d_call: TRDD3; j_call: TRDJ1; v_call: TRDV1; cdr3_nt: TGTGCTCTTGGGGAATTAAGGGTCCCCTTTCTTCCAACTACTGGGGGTCACCACACCGATAAACTCATCTTT; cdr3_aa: CALGELRVPFLPTTGGHHTDKLIF
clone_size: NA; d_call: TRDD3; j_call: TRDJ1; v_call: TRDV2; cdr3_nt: TGTGCCTGTGACACCCAAGGCACTGGGGGATACGACTATTACACCGATAAACTCATCTTT; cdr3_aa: CACDTQGTGGYDYYTDKLIF
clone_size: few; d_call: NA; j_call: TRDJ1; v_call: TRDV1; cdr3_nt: TGTGCTCTTGGGGAGAGAGGTTCCTACGTACTGGGGGCCAACACCGATAAACTCATCTTT; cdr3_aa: CALGERGSYVLGANTDKLIF
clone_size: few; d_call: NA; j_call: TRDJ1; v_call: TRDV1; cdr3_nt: TGTGCTCTTGGGGAACTAGGCCTACCAGACTGGCCGAATCGGGATAAACTCATCTTT; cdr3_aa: CALGELGLPDWPNRDKLIF